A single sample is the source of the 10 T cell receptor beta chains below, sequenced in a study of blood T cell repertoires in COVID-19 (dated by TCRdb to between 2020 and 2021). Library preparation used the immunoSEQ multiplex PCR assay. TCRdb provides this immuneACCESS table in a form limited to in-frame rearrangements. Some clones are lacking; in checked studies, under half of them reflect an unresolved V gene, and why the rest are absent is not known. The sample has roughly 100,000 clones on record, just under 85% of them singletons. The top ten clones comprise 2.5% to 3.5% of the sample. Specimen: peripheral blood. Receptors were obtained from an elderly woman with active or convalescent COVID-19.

The CDR3 loop reads CSAELAGSSYEQYF. The DNA for the CDR3 is TGCAGCGCCGAGCTAGCGGGGAGCTCCTACGAGCAGTACTTC. This chain joins TRBV29-1 and TRBJ2-7; 9 nucleotides line up with TRBD2. Germline CDR1 reads SQVTM; CDR2 reads ANQGSEA. This CDR3 is built from 14 residues. V lost 7 bases, J lost 0 bases, and 7 bases stayed unmatched.

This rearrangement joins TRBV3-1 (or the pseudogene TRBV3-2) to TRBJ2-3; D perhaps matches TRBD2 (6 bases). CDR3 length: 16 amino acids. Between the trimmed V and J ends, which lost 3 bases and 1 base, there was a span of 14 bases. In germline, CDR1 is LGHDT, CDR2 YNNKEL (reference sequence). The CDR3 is CASSQGVGGGTDTQYF. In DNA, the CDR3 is TGTGCCAGCAGCCAGGGGGTGGGCGGGGGCACAGATACGCAGTATTTT.

CDR3: CASRTGGVGYGYTF. CDR3 sequence (DNA): TGTGCCAGCAGGACAGGGGGAGTTGGCTATGGCTACACCTTC. This chain connects TRBV6-5 to TRBJ1-2, with 9 bases aligning to TRBD1. In germline, CDR1 is MNHEY, CDR2 SVGAGI. CDR3 length: 14 amino acids. V lost 6 bases and J lost 4; bases outside the gene matches: 6.

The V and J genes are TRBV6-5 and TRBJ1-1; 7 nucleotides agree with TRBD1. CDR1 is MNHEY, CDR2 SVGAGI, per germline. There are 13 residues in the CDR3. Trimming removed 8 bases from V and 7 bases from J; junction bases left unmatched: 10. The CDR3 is CASGGDRGIEAFF. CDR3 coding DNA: TGTGCCAGCGGCGGGGACAGAGGGATTGAAGCTTTCTTT.

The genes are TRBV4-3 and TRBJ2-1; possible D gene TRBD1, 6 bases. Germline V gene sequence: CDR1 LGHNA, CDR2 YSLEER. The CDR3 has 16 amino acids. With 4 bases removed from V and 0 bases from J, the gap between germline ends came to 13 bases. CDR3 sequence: CASSPLIGGSYNEQFF. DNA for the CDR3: TGCGCCAGCAGCCCCCTTATAGGGGGCTCCTACAATGAGCAGTTCTTC.

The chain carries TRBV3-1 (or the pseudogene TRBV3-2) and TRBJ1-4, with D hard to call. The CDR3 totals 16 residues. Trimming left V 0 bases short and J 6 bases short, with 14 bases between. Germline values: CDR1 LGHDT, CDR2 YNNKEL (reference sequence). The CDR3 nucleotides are TGTGCCAGCAGCCAAGATATTCGGAGCTTTCATGAAAAACTGTTTTTT. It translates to CASSQDIRSFHEKLFF.

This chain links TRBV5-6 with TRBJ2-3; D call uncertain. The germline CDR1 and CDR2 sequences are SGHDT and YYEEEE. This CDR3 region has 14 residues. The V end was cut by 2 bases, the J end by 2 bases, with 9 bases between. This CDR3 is CASSFTVLTDTQYF. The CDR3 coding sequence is TGTGCCAGCAGCTTTACAGTCCTCACAGATACGCAGTATTTT.

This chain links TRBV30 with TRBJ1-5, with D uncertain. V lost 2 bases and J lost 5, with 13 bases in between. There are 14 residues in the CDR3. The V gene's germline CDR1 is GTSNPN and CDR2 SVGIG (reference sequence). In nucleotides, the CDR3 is TGTGCCTGGAGTCAAAGATTGGGAGATCAGCCCCAGCATTTT. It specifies CAWSQRLGDQPQHF.

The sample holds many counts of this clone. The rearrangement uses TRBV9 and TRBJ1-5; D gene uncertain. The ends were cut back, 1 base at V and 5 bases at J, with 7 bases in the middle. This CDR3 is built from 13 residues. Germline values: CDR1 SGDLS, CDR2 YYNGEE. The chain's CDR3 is CASSVLEDQPQHF. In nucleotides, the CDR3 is TGTGCCAGCAGCGTATTAGAAGATCAGCCCCAGCATTTT.

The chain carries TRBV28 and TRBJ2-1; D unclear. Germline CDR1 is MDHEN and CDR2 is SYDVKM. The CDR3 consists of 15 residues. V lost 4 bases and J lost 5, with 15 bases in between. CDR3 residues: CASSYGYPENNEQFF. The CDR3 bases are TGTGCCAGCAGTTACGGTTACCCCGAGAACAATGAGCAGTTCTTC.